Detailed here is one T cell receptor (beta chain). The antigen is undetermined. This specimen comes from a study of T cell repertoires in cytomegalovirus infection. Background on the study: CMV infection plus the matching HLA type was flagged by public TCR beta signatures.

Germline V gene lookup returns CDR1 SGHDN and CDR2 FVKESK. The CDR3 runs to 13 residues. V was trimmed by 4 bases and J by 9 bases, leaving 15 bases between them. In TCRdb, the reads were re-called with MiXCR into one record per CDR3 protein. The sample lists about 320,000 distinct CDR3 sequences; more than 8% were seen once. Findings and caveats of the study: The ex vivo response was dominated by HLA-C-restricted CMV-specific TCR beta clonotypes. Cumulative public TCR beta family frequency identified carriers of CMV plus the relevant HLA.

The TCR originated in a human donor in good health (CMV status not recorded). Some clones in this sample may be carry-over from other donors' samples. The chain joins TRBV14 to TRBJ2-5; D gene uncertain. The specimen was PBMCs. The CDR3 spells CASSLTRLLPQYF. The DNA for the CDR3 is TGTGCCAGCAGCCTCACCCGATTACTACCCCAGTACTTC.